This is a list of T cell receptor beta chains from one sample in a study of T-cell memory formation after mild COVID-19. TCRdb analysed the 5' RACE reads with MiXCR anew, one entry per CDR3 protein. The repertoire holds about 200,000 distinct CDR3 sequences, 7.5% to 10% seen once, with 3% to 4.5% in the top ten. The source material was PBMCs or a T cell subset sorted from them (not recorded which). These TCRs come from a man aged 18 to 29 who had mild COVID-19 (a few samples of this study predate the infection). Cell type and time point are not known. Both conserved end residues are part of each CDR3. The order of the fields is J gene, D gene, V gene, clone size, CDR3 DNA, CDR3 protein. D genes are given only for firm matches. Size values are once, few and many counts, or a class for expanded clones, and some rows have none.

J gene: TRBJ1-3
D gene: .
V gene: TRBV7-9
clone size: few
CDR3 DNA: TGTGCCAGCAGCCAGGAGTACGGAAACACCATATATTTT
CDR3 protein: CASSQEYGNTIYF

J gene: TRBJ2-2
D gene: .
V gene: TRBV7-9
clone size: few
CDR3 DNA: TGTGCCAGCAGCTTAGGGAACAGGAACACCGGGGAGCTGTTTTTT
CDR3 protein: CASSLGNRNTGELFF

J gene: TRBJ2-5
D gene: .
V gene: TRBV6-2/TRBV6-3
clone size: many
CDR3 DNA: TGTGCCAGCAGTCGTCCGACAGGGACGGGGGAAGAGACCCAGTACTTC
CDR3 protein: CASSRPTGTGEETQYF

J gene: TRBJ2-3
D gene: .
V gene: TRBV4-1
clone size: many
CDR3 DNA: TGCGCCAGCAGTAAACAAATGACGGGACTTGACACAGATACGCAGTATTTT
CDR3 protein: CASSKQMTGLDTDTQYF

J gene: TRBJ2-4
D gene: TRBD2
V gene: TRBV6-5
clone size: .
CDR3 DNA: TGTGCCAGCAGAGACAGCGGGGGGGCCGGCATTCAGTACTTC
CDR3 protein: CASRDSGGAGIQYF

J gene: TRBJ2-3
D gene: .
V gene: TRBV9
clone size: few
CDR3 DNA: TGTGCCAGCAGCGTAGGGTCAGGACACACAGATACGCAGTATTTT
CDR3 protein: CASSVGSGHTDTQYF

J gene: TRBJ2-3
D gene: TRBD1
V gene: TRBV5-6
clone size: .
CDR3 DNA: TGTGCCAGCAGCTCGCCGGGACAGGGCGTAGATACGCAGTATTTT
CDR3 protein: CASSSPGQGVDTQYF

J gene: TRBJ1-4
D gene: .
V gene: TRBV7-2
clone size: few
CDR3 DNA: TGTGCCAGCAGCTTACGGAGAAATAATGAAAAACTGTTTTTT
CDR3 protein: CASSLRRNNEKLFF

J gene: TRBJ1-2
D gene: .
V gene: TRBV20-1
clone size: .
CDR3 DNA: TGCAGTGCTAGAGACGGGGGTCGCTCTAGAGGCTACACCTTC
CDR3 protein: CSARDGGRSRGYTF

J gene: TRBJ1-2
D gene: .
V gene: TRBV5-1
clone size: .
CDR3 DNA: TGCGCCAGCAGCTGGACAGAAGGCTATGGCTACACCTTC
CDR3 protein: CASSWTEGYGYTF

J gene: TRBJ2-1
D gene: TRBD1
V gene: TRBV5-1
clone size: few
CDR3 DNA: TGCGCCAGCAGCTTGATGACAGGGGATGAGCAGTTCTTC
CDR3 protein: CASSLMTGDEQFF

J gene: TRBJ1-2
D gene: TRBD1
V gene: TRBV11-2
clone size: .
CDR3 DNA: TGTGCCAGCAGCCCGAGGGACAGGGGGTTTTATGGCTACACCTTC
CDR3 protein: CASSPRDRGFYGYTF

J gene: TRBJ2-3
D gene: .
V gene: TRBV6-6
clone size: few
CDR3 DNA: TGTGCCAGCAGTTCCCCCCAGGGGCCTAGCACAGATACGCAGTATTTT
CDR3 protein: CASSSPQGPSTDTQYF

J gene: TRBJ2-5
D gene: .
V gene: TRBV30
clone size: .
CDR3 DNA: TGTGCCTGGAGTACTCTAGCAGGAGAGACCCAGTACTTC
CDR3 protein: CAWSTLAGETQYF

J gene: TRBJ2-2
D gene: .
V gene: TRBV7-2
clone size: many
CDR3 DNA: TGTGCCAGCAGCTTGAGCCCGAACACCGGGGAGCTGTTTTTT
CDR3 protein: CASSLSPNTGELFF

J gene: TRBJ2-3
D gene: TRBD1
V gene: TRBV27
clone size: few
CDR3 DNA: TGTGCCAGCAGTTTGCCGGGACAGGGCACAGATACGCAGTATTTT
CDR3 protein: CASSLPGQGTDTQYF

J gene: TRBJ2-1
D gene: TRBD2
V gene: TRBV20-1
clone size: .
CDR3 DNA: TGCAGTGCTGCCGGCCTAGCGGGGACATACAATGAGCAGTTCTTC
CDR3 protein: CSAAGLAGTYNEQFF

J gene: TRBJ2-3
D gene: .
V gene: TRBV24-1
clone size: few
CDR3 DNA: TGTGCCACCAGTGATTCCAGCACAGATACGCAGTATTTT
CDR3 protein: CATSDSSTDTQYF

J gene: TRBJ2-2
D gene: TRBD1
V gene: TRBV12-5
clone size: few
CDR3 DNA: TGTGCTAGTGGTTTGCAGGGGGCCGGGGAGCTGTTTTTT
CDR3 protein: CASGLQGAGELFF

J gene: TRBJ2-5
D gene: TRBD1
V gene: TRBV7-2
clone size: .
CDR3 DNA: TGTGCCAGCAGCCAGCGACAGGGGAAGACCCAGTACTTC
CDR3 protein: CASSQRQGKTQYF

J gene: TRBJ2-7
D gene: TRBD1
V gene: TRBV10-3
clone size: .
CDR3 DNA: TGTGCCATCAGTACTGTTACCGGGACAGCCTCCTACGAGCAGTACTTC
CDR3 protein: CAISTVTGTASYEQYF

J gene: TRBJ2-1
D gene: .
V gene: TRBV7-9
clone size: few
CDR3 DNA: TGTGCCAGCAGCTTAGCGACAGTGACCGACAATGAGCAGTTCTTC
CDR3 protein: CASSLATVTDNEQFF

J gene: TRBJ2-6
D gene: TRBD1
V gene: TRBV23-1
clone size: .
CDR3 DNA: TGCGCCACTAGAGACAGGGTCGTCTTAGGGGGGGCCAACGTCCTGACTTTC
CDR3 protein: CATRDRVVLGGANVLTF

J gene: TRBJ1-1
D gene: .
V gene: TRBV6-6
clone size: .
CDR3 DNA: TGTGCCAGCAGGCGCATGCCAGTCCTGAACACTGAAGCTTTCTTT
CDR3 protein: CASRRMPVLNTEAFF

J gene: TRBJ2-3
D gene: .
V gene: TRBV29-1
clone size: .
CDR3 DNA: TGCAGCGCAGATTTTGTGGCTGGCGATACGCAGTATTTT
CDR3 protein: CSADFVAGDTQYF

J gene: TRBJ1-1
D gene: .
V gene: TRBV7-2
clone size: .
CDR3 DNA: TGTGCCAGCAGCCAAGGGGTTGGGTTCATGAACACTGAAGCTTTCTTT
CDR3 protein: CASSQGVGFMNTEAFF

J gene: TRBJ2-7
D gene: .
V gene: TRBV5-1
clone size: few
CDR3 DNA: TGCGCCAGCAGCTTGGCAACGGAGGAGGGCGAGCAGTACTTC
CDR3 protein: CASSLATEEGEQYF

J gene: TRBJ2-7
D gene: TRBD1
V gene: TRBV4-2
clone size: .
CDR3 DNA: TGTGCCAGCAGCCAGAAGGCGGGACAGGGCTACGAGCAGTACTTC
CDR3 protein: CASSQKAGQGYEQYF

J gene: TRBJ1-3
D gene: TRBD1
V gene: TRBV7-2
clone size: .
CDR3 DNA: TGTGCCAGCAGCTTAGACCCAGGGGGTGGAAACACCATATATTTT
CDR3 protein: CASSLDPGGGNTIYF

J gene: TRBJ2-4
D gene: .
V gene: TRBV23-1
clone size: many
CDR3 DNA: TGCGCCAGCAGTCAATCAGGGGAGAGGAACATTCAGTACTTC
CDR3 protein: CASSQSGERNIQYF

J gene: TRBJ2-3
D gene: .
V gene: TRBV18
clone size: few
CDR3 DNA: TGTGCCAGCTCACCAGCCACTAGCAACACAGATACGCAGTATTTT
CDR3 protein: CASSPATSNTDTQYF

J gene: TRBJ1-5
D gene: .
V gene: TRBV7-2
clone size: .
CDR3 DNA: TGTGCCAGCAGCTTAGGCGGACGGAATCAGCCCCAGCATTTT
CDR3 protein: CASSLGGRNQPQHF

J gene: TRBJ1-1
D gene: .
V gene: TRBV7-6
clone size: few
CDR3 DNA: TGTGCCAGCAGGGTGGGACCCGACACTGAAGCTTTCTTT
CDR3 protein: CASRVGPDTEAFF

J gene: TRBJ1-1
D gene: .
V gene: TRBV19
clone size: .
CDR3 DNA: TGTGCCAGTAGGGGGGACGGCCCTGAAGCTTTCTTT
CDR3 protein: CASRGDGPEAFF

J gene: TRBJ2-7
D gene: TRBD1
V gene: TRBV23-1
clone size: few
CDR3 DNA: TGCGCCAGCCGGGACAGGCGCCTCTGGGAGCAGTACTTC
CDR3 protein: CASRDRRLWEQYF

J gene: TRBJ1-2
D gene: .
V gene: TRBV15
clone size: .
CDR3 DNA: TGTGCCACCAGCAGAGATCCCTCAGGGGTATATGGCTACACCTTC
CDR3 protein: CATSRDPSGVYGYTF

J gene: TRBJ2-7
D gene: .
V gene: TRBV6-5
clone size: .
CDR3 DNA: TGTGCCAGTAGTCGGCAGGTCCGCTACGAGCAGTACTTC
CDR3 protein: CASSRQVRYEQYF

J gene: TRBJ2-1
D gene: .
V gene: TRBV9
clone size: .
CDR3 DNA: TGTGCCAGCAGCGTAGACGGGGACTCCTACAATGAGCAGTTCTTC
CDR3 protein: CASSVDGDSYNEQFF

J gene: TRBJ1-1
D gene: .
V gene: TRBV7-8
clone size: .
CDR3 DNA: TGTGCCAGCAAAGCAGGTGCGGGCGGCCAGGGCACTGAAGCTTTCTTT
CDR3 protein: CASKAGAGGQGTEAFF

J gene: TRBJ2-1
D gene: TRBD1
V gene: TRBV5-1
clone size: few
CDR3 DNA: TGCGCCAGCAGCGGGCGGGTTGCCTGGACAGGGCAAAATGAGCAGTTCTTC
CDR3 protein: CASSGRVAWTGQNEQFF

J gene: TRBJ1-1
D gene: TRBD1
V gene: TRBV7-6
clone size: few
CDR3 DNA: TGTGCCAGCAGCTTAGCGATCGGACAGGGGGCTTCGGCAAGGGAAGCTTTCTTT
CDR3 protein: CASSLAIGQGASAREAFF

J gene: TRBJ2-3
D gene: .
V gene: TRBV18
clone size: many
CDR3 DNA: TGTGCCAGCTCACCCTTGGAGGGGGTCACAGATACGCAGTATTTT
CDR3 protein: CASSPLEGVTDTQYF

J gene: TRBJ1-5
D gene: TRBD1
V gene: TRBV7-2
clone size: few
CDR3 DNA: TGTGCCAGCAGCTTAGTTCCAGGGACAGGTAGCGGTCAGCCCCAGCATTTT
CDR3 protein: CASSLVPGTGSGQPQHF

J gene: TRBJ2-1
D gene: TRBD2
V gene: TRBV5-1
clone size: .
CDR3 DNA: TGCGCCAGCAGCTCCCCGGGGGGGCCCGGGCAGTTCTTC
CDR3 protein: CASSSPGGPGQFF

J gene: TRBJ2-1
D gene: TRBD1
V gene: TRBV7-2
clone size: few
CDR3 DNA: TGTGCCAGCAAGAAACAGGGGGCAGGAGCCTCCAAGGAGCAGTTCTTC
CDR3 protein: CASKKQGAGASKEQFF